This T cell receptor (beta chain) appears in the sequencing data of a study of T-cell memory formation after mild COVID-19. Broader study findings: Memory sampled before infection contained some responding clones, suggesting cross-reactive memory joined. Clones shrinking between day 15 and 85 showed a balanced CD4/CD8 split, and those that grew later tilted toward CD4+.

5'RACE primed at constant segments yielded TCR alpha and TCR beta cDNA libraries bearing sample barcodes and UMIs. TCRdb reanalysed the 5' RACE reads using MiXCR and keeps one entry per CDR3 protein. The repertoire holds approximately 290,000 distinct CDR3 sequences, over 7% seen once, with about 20% in the top ten. A word on this clonotype: The antigen remains unidentified.

The sample comprised PBMCs or a T cell subset sorted from them (not recorded which). This TCR was sampled from a man aged 18 to 30 who had mild COVID-19 (a few samples of this study predate the infection). Cell type and time point are not known.

The CDR3 loop is CASSYFGSENGYTF. CDR3 sequence (DNA): TGTGCCAGCAGTTACTTTGGATCGGAGAATGGCTACACCTTC. This chain uses TRBV6-5 with TRBJ1-2; no clear D. With 1 base removed from V and 6 bases from J, the gap between germline ends came to 12 bases. Germline V gene sequence: CDR1 MNHEY, CDR2 SVGAGI. The CDR3 has 14 amino acids.